This TCR beta chain was retrieved from a study of cytomegalovirus exposure and HLA in healthy donors. Whole-study results and caveats: Later analysis identified some 16,000 TCR beta sequences associated with HLA alleles, using a false discovery rate threshold of 0.05. Follow-up analysis later connected one missense variant in DCLRE1C with trimming of TCR beta V- and J-genes. There were a few CMV-associated chains whose specificity for CMV antigens was confirmed in vitro. Analysis was performed later, and it showed HLA-associated TCR beta chains to be more clonally expanded than equally common others.

A note on this clone: Its target is not known. This same CDR3 is encoded by further DNA sequences in the sample.

The CDR3 consists of 15 residues. Trimming removed 2 bases from V and 11 bases from J; junction bases left unmatched: 8. Germline V gene lookup returns CDR1 SGHRS and CDR2 YFSETQ. This PCR relied on a set of 60 Vbeta primers and 13 Jbeta primers. Using immunoSEQ multiplex PCR, the repertoire was profiled, and TCRdb retains in-frame clones only, with some absent. The sample lists approximately 180,000 clones, around four fifths occurring once. The chain links TRBV5-1 to TRBJ1-6; 9 nucleotides match TRBD1. The clonotype was recovered from a woman in her forties or fifties in good health and CMV-seropositive. The specimen was PBMCs. Here the CDR3 DNA reads TGCGCCAGCAGCTTAGATGGACAGGGGAACCCACCCCTCCACTTT. Translated, it gives CASSLDGQGNPPLHF.